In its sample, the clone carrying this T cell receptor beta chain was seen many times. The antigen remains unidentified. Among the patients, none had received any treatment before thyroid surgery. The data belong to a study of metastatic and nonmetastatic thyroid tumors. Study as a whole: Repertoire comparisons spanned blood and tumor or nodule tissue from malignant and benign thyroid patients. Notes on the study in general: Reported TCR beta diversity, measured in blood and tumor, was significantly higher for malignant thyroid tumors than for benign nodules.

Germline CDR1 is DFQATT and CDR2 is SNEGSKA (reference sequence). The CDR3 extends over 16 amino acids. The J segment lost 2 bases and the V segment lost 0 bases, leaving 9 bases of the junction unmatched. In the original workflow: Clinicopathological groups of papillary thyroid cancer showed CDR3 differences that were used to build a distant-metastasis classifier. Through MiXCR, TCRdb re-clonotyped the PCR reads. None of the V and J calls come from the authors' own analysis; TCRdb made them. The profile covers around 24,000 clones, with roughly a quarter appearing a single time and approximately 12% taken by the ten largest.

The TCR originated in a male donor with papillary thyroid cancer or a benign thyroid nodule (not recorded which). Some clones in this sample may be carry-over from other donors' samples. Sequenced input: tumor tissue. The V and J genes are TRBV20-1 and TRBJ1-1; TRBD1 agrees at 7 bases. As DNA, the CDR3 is TGCAGTGCTAGAGATCCCTCGACAGGGTCAAACACTGAAGCTTTCTTT. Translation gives CSARDPSTGSNTEAFF.